The 10 T cell receptor beta chains in this list originate from one sample, sequenced in a study of blood T cell repertoires in COVID-19 (TCRdb year 2020). Libraries were constructed by the immunoSEQ multiplex PCR assay. Here the immuneACCESS table is served through TCRdb, limited to in-frame sequences with V and J called. Missing clones are a known gap in these copies; in checked studies unresolved V genes cover under half, and the rest lacks a known reason. This sample is represented by tens of thousands of clones; 70% to 90% of them were singletons. The top ten clonotypes cover more than 4.5% of the sample. Sequenced: peripheral blood. These TCRs come from a man aged 60 to 75 with acute or convalescent COVID-19.

This clone was seen a handful of times. V usage is TRBV7-2 and J usage is TRBJ2-5; 11 nucleotides line up with TRBD2. Trimming cost V 5 bases and J 4 bases; bases outside gene matches: 9. The CDR3 sequence is 16 residues long. Per germline, CDR1 SGHTA and CDR2 FQGNSA. The CDR3 coding sequence is TGTGCCAGCAGCCCAAATAGCGGGAGGGCCGGAGAGACCCAGTACTTC. Translating it yields CASSPNSGRAGETQYF.

There are a few counts of this clone. The chain recombines TRBV6-4 with TRBJ2-1; 7 bases agree with TRBD2. V shed 0 bases and J 8 bases; nucleotides not matched to a gene: 10. The CDR3 has 16 residues. Germline CDR1 and CDR2: MRHNA and SNTAGT. CDR3: CASSDSSGGGRDEQFF. DNA for the CDR3: TGTGCCAGCAGTGACTCGAGTGGGGGGGGAAGGGATGAGCAGTTCTTC.

The CDR3 loop reads CASRTDPSANYGYTF. CDR3 coding DNA: TGTGCCAGCAGGACAGATCCTTCAGCTAACTATGGCTACACCTTC. This chain connects TRBV2 to TRBJ1-2; D may be TRBD1 (5 bases). The CDR3 is 15 residues long. The V end was cut by 6 bases, the J end by 0 bases, with 14 bases between. Germline values: CDR1 SNHLY, CDR2 FYNNEI.

This chain uses TRBV5-6 with TRBJ2-2, with a possible D match to TRBD1 (6 bases). The V gene lost 2 bases and the J gene lost 1 base, with 15 bases spanning the gap. The CDR3 runs 17 residues. Germline-derived CDR1 and CDR2 are SGHDT and YYEEEE. The CDR3 DNA is TGTGCCAGCAGCTTATTCGGGACAAGGGTGAACACCGGGGAGCTGTTTTTT. Translating gives CASSLFGTRVNTGELFF.

The V and J genes are TRBV28 and TRBJ2-7; 8 bases agree with TRBD2. V was pared by 4 bases and J by 3 bases, with 8 bases of the junction left unmatched. This CDR3 has 15 residues. Germline CDR1 reads MDHEN; CDR2 reads SYDVKM. The CDR3 protein is CASSSSSGSIYEQYF. CDR3 DNA: TGTGCCAGCAGTTCGTCCAGCGGGAGTATCTACGAGCAGTACTTC. Full variable domain (outside the CDR3, taken from reference TRBV28 and TRBJ2-7): DVKVTQSSRYLVKRTGEKVFLECVQDMDHENMFWYRQDPGLGLRLIYFSYDVKMKEKGDIPEGYSVSREKKERFSLILESASTNQTSMYLCASSSSSGSIYEQYFGPGTRLTVT.

V usage is TRBV5-4 and J usage is TRBJ2-7; 8 bases map to TRBD1. Germline V gives CDR1 SGHNT, CDR2 YYREEE (reference sequence). This CDR3 comprises 12 residues. The trim removed 4 bases at V and 6 bases at J, leaving 3 bases unmatched. The CDR3 DNA reads TGTGCCAGCAGCCCTGACAGGGGCGAGCAGTACTTC. It specifies CASSPDRGEQYF.

The chain links TRBV28 to TRBJ2-3; TRBD2 aligns across 8 bases. The CDR3 has 18 residues. Germline trimming cut 4 bases from V and 1 base from J; bases unmatched to any gene: 13. Germline V gene lookup returns CDR1 MDHEN and CDR2 SYDVKM. Written as DNA, the CDR3 is TGTGCCAGCAGTTCCCGCTTTGCGGGAGGTGGTGGCACAGATACGCAGTATTTT. Translation gives CASSSRFAGGGGTDTQYF.

The chain employs TRBV2 and TRBJ1-2; the D gene is possibly TRBD1 (6 bases). This CDR3 comprises 13 residues. V was pared by 7 bases and J by 4 bases, with 13 bases between. In germline, CDR1 is SNHLY, CDR2 FYNNEI. As DNA, the CDR3 is TGTGCCAGCAACCCAGGGGAGAGCTATGGCTACACCTTC. This sequence encodes CASNPGESYGYTF.

CDR3 coding DNA: TGTGCCAGCTCACCCAGGGTCCAAGAGACCCAGTACTTC. This sequence encodes CASSPRVQETQYF. This chain uses TRBV18 with TRBJ2-5; tentative D call: TRBD1 (5 bases). V was clipped by 3 bases and J by 1 base, with 6 bases between them. Germline CDR1 and CDR2: KGHSH and LQKENI. The CDR3 runs to 13 residues.

CDR3 sequence reads: CASIWVRGETQYF. CDR3 nucleotides: TGTGCCAGCATCTGGGTCCGAGGGGAGACCCAGTACTTC. The genes are TRBV6-5 and TRBJ2-5; possible D gene TRBD2, 5 bases. V lost 7 bases and J lost 5, with 14 bases in between. This CDR3 is 13 amino acids long. Germline V gene sequence: CDR1 MNHEY, CDR2 SVGAGI.